Reported below is one T cell receptor (beta chain). The CDR3 length is 14 residues. Deletions cut 5 bases from V and 2 bases from J, with 13 bases between. Germline CDR1 reads MDHEN; CDR2 reads SYDVKM. The sample originates from a study of blood T cell repertoires in COVID-19. On the study more broadly: COVID-19 samples from acute and convalescent phases originated in the United States, Italy and Spain. PBMCs, B-cell-depleted T cells, or T cells provided the cDNA or gDNA that made up the material.

In the authors' methods: Cell counts per sample came from amplifying reference gene primers. Generated by immunoSEQ multiplex PCR, the TCRdb table keeps only in-frame clones and is missing some. The DNA gave D and trimming, while V, J and clone size come from that table. The data contain under 350,000 clones, less than 90% of them singletons. The sequence derives from a man aged 60 to 75 who had recovered from COVID-19. The sample comprised peripheral blood. This chain connects TRBV28 to TRBJ2-7, with D maybe TRBD2 (5 bases). DNA of the CDR3: TGTGCCAGCAGTCGACCCGGGGAAACCTACGAGCAGTACTTC. It codes for CASSRPGETYEQYF.